This TCR beta chain was recorded in a study of T-cell memory formation after mild COVID-19. This clonotype occurred many times. CDR3 length equals 14 residues. Trimming removed 4 bases at V and 4 bases at J, with 14 bases between. Germline CDR1 and CDR2: SGDLS and YYNGEE. One entry per CDR3 protein results from TCRdb running MiXCR on the 5' RACE reads. The data hold 200,000 to 250,000 distinct CDR3 sequences, with approximately 15% observed a single time. This receptor was identified in an adult woman who had mild COVID-19 (a few samples of this study predate the infection). Cell type and time point are not known. V is TRBV9 and J is TRBJ1-2; no firm D call. Sequencing used PBMCs or a T cell subset sorted from them (not recorded which). CDR3: CASSPLGDLYGYTF. In DNA form, the CDR3 reads TGTGCCAGCAGCCCCCTGGGTGACCTCTATGGCTACACCTTC. Using reference TRBV9 and TRBJ1-2 for the parts outside the CDR3, the full variable domain is DSGVTQTPKHLITATGQRVTLRCSPRSGDLSVYWYQQSLDQGLQFLIQYYNGEERAKGNILERFSAQQFPDLHSELNLSSLELGDSALYFCASSPLGDLYGYTFGSGTRLTVV.